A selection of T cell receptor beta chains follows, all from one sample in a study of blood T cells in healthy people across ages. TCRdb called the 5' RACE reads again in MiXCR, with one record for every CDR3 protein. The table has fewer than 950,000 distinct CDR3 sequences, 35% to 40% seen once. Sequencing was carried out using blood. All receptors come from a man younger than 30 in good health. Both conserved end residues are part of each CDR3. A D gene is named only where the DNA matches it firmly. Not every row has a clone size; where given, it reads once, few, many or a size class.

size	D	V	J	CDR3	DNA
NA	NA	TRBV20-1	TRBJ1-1	CSAPKGSVNTEAFF	TGCAGTGCTCCCAAGGGGTCGGTGAACACTGAAGCTTTCTTT
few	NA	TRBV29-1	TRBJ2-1	CSVEDSSYNEQFF	TGCAGCGTTGAGGACAGTTCCTACAATGAGCAGTTCTTC
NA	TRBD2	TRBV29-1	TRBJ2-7	CSVSGGAAEQYF	TGCAGCGTTAGCGGGGGGGCCGCCGAGCAGTACTTC
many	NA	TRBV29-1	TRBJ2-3	CSAVVRLDTQYF	TGCAGCGCCGTGGTCAGGTTGGATACGCAGTATTTT
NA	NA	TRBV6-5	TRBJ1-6	CASRKGAQGRNSPLHF	TGTGCCAGCAGAAAAGGGGCCCAGGGGCGCAATTCACCCCTCCACTTT
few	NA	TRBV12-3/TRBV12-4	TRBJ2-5	CASSLQGGLLLPQETQYF	TGTGCCAGCAGTTTACAGGGGGGCCTCTTACTCCCCCAAGAGACCCAGTACTTC
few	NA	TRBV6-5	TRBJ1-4	CASSYGTSTNEKLFF	TGTGCCAGCAGTTACGGCACCTCAACTAATGAAAAACTGTTTTTT
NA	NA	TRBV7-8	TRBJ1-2	CASSPAGGQFYGYTF	TGTGCCAGCAGCCCCGCGGGGGGCCAGTTCTATGGCTACACCTTC
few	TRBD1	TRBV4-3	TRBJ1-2	CASSQVIQDRGSYGYTF	TGCGCCAGCAGCCAAGTAATCCAGGACAGGGGTAGTTATGGCTACACCTTC
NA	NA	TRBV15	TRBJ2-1	CATSSYNRRVAYNEQFF	TGTGCCACCAGCAGTTATAACAGGAGAGTCGCCTACAATGAGCAGTTCTTC
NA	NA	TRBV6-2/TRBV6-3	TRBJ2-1	CASSRRLLETQFF	TGTGCCAGCAGCCGCCGATTGCTCGAGACCCAGTTCTTC
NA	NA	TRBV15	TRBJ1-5	CATSRAARNLPQHF	TGTGCCACCAGCAGAGCAGCCCGCAATCTGCCCCAGCATTTT
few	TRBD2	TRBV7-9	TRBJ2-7	CASSRGLVNNDEQYF	TGTGCCAGCAGCCGGGGACTAGTTAATAATGACGAGCAGTACTTC
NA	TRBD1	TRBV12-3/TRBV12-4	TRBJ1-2	CATQIGTGNYGYTF	TGTGCCACCCAGATAGGGACAGGAAACTATGGCTACACCTTC
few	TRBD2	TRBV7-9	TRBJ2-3	CACGLAGVDTQYF	TGTGCCTGCGGACTAGCGGGGGTAGATACGCAGTATTTT
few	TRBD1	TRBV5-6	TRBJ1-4	CASSPYRGRGEKLFF	TGTGCCAGCAGCCCCTACAGGGGACGGGGTGAAAAACTGTTTTTT
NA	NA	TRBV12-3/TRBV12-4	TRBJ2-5	CASSPEGSEQYF	TGTGCCAGCAGTCCGGAGGGGAGTGAGCAGTACTTC
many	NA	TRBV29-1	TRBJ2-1	CSAQDSSYNEQFF	TGCAGCGCCCAAGACAGCTCCTACAATGAGCAGTTCTTC
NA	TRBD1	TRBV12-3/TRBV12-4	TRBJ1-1	CASSLVEQGYTEAFF	TGTGCCAGCAGTTTAGTGGAACAGGGGTACACTGAAGCTTTCTTT
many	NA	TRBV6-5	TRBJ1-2	CASSYYITGSYGYTF	TGTGCCAGCAGTTACTACATAACAGGCTCGTATGGCTACACCTTC
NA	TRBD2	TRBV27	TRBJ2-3	CASSPERASGGRTDTQYF	TGTGCCAGCAGTCCCGAGCGAGCGAGCGGGGGCCGCACAGATACGCAGTATTTT
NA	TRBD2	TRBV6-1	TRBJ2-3	CASSRGLAGGPLTDTQYF	TGTGCCAGCAGCCGGGGACTAGCGGGGGGGCCGCTCACAGATACGCAGTATTTT
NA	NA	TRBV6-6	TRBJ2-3	CASSYADSDTQYF	TGTGCCAGCAGTTACGCGGACTCAGATACGCAGTATTTT
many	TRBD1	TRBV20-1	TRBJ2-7	CSASSGTGYPGEQYF	TGCAGTGCCTCGAGTGGGACAGGGTATCCGGGAGAGCAGTACTTC
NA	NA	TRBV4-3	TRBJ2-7	CASSQERLYEQYF	TGCGCCAGCAGCCAAGAGCGCCTATACGAGCAGTACTTC
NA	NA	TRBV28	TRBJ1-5	CASSLDSRVNQPQHF	TGTGCCAGCAGCTTGGACAGCAGAGTCAATCAGCCCCAGCATTTT
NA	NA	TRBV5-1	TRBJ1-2	CASSSEGGGYTF	TGCGCCAGCAGCTCCGAGGGAGGTGGCTACACCTTC
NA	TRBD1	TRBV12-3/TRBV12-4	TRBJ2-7	CASSFIVGQGYNEQYF	TGTGCCAGCAGTTTCATTGTGGGACAGGGATACAATGAGCAGTACTTC
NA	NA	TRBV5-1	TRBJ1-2	CASSLAAGGAAYGYTF	TGCGCCAGCAGCTTGGCCGCGGGTGGGGCGGCCTATGGCTACACCTTC
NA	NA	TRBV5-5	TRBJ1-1	CASTLRPGTEAFF	TGTGCCAGCACCCTGAGGCCGGGCACTGAAGCTTTCTTT
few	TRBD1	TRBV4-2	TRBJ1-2	CASSQIGGDGYTF	TGTGCCAGCAGCCAAATAGGGGGCGATGGCTACACCTTC
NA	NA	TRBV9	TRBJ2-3	CASSLILARTDTQYF	TGTGCCAGCAGCCTCATTCTAGCGCGCACAGATACGCAGTATTTT
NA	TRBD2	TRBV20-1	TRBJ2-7	CSARALAGGLDEQYF	TGCAGTGCCCGAGCCCTAGCGGGGGGGTTGGATGAGCAGTACTTC
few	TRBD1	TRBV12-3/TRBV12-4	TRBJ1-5	CASTLSGGETPQHF	TGTGCCAGCACCCTCTCAGGGGGCGAGACGCCCCAGCATTTT
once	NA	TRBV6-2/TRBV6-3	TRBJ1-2	CASGTYGYTF	TGTGCCAGCGGTACCTATGGCTACACCTTC
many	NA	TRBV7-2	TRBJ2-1	CASSLGADEQFF	TGTGCCAGCAGCTTAGGAGCGGATGAGCAGTTCTTC
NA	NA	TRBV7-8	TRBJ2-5	CASSLGAEGTQYF	TGTGCCAGCAGCTTAGGGGCAGAAGGGACCCAGTACTTC
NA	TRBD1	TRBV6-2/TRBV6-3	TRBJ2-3	CASSTTRTGGTDTQYF	TGTGCCAGCAGTACCACTCGAACAGGGGGCACAGATACGCAGTATTTT
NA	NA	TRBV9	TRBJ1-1	CASSVDGQGNTEAFF	TGTGCCAGCAGCGTAGATGGCCAGGGTAACACTGAAGCTTTCTTT
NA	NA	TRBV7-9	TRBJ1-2	CASSPPLHYGYTF	TGTGCCAGCAGCCCCCCGCTTCACTATGGCTACACCTTC
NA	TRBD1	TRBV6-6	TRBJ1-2	CASGLGQGALGGYTF	TGTGCCAGTGGTCTGGGACAGGGGGCTTTGGGGGGCTACACCTTC
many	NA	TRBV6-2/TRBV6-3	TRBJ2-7	CASSYSVGNYEQYF	TGTGCCAGCAGTTACTCGGTGGGTAATTACGAGCAGTACTTC
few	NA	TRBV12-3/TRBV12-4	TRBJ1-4	CASSLRRSNEKLFF	TGTGCCAGCAGTTTGCGCAGGAGTAATGAAAAACTGTTTTTT
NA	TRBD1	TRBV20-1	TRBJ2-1	CSARVTGQAYNEQFF	TGCAGTGCTAGAGTAACGGGACAGGCCTACAATGAGCAGTTCTTC
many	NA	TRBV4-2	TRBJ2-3	CASSPRPLDTQYF	TGTGCCAGCAGCCCTCGCCCCTTGGATACGCAGTATTTT
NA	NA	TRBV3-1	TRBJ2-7	CACNQDNHNEQYF	TGTGCCTGCAACCAAGACAACCACAATGAGCAGTACTTC
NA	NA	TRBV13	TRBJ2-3	CASSETGSDTQYF	TGTGCCAGCAGCGAAACAGGGTCGGATACGCAGTATTTT
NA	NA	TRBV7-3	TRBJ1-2	CASSPKGTNNYGYTF	TGTGCCAGCAGTCCTAAAGGGACAAACAACTATGGCTACACCTTC
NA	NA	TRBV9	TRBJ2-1	CAGSLGNEQFF	TGTGCCGGCAGCCTTGGAAATGAGCAGTTCTTC
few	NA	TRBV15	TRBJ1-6	CATSLSRDPEAVNSPLHF	TGTGCCACCAGCCTAAGCCGGGACCCTGAAGCCGTTAATTCACCCCTCCACTTT
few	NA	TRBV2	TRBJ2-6	CASTSGRSSGANVLTF	TGTGCCAGCACTTCAGGACGGAGCTCTGGGGCCAACGTCCTGACTTTC
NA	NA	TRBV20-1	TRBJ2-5	CSAMGVTWGETQYF	TGCAGTGCTATGGGGGTGACTTGGGGGGAGACCCAGTACTTC
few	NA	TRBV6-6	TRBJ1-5	CASSYESRGRGQPQHF	TGTGCCAGCAGTTACGAGAGCAGGGGTAGGGGCCAGCCCCAGCATTTT
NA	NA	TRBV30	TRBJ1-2	CAWRLQRGNYGYTF	TGTGCCTGGAGACTTCAACGCGGAAACTATGGCTACACCTTC
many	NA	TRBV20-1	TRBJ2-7	CSARGKGRYEQYF	TGCAGTGCTAGAGGCAAGGGCCGATACGAGCAGTACTTC
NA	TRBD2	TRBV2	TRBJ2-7	CASKRGSTGRADEQYF	TGTGCCAGCAAAAGAGGGTCCACCGGGAGGGCCGACGAGCAGTACTTC
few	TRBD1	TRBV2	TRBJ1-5	CASRDRVINQPQHF	TGTGCCAGCAGGGACAGGGTGATCAATCAGCCCCAGCATTTT
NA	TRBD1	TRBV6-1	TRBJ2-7	CAIDDGTGIYEQYF	TGTGCCATCGATGACGGGACAGGGATCTACGAGCAGTACTTC